The 8 T cell receptor beta chains reported below all come from one sample, sequenced in a study of T cells in Graves' hyperthyroidism and ophthalmopathy. What was amplified from RNA transcripts were TCR beta CDR3 regions. The TCR CDR3 was amplified in a first-round RT-PCR using the HTBI primer set. MiXCR was run by TCRdb on the multiplex PCR reads, yielding one entry per CDR3 protein. Among about 640,000 distinct CDR3 sequences listed, 20% to 25% were seen once. Source material: blood. The origin of the receptors is a man under 40 with Graves' ophthalmopathy.

This clonotype was recorded many times. The chain employs TRBV12-3 or TRBV12-4 and TRBJ1-6, with no clear D. The V gene lost 1 base and the J gene lost 7 bases, with 5 bases spanning the gap. This CDR3 has 13 amino acids. CDR3 residues: CASSLGRNSPLHF. The CDR3 bases are TGTGCCAGCAGTTTAGGGAGAAATTCACCCCTCCACTTT.

This clonotype occurred many times. The rearrangement joins TRBV2 to TRBJ2-7; 10 nucleotides agree with TRBD2. From germline, CDR1 is SNHLY and CDR2 FYNNEI. V was clipped by 3 bases and J by 8 bases; unmatched bases: 7. This CDR3 region has 14 residues. The CDR3 is CASSEGLAGVKQYF. The CDR3 DNA reads TGTGCCAGCAGTGAGGGGCTAGCGGGAGTTAAGCAGTACTTC.

This clonotype was counted a few times. This CDR3 is CSARDGGPQRGTYEQYF. The CDR3 DNA is TGCAGTGCTAGAGATGGGGGACCCCAGAGGGGAACCTACGAGCAGTACTTC. The genes are TRBV20-1 and TRBJ2-7, with D perhaps given as TRBD1 or TRBD2 (5 bases each). Germline-derived CDR1 and CDR2 are DFQATT and SNEGSKA (reference sequence). The CDR3 length is 17 residues. The V end was cut by 0 bases, the J end by 2 bases, with 20 bases between.

This clonotype was detected a few times. The chain uses TRBV20-1 and TRBJ2-7, with a tentative D call TRBD1 (6 bases). Per germline, CDR1 DFQATT and CDR2 SNEGSKA (reference sequence). CDR3 length equals 14 residues. V lost 5 bases and J 4 bases, leaving 18 bases between the germline ends. For the CDR3, the DNA is TGCAGTGCTCGCGGACAGAGCTTACCTTACGAGCAGTACTTC. Its translation: CSARGQSLPYEQYF.

This clonotype was seen many times. The chain carries TRBV30 and TRBJ2-1, with 11 nucleotides matching TRBD2. V lost 2 bases, J lost 8 bases, and 5 bases stayed unmatched. Germline CDR1 reads GTSNPN; CDR2 reads SVGIG (reference sequence). There are 14 residues in the CDR3. The CDR3 is CAWSQLAGVDEQFF. In DNA, the CDR3 is TGTGCCTGGAGTCAACTAGCGGGAGTGGATGAGCAGTTCTTC.

This clonotype appeared many times. This chain joins TRBV3-1 and TRBJ2-5; 8 nucleotides agree with TRBD2. This CDR3 is built from 17 residues. The J segment lost 5 bases and the V segment lost 4 bases, leaving 15 bases of the junction unmatched. CDR1 is LGHDT, CDR2 YNNKEL, per germline (reference sequence). The CDR3 protein is CASSRMKTSVMRETQYF. The CDR3 DNA reads TGTGCCAGCAGCCGGATGAAGACTAGCGTCATGAGGGAGACCCAGTACTTC.

V and J are TRBV4-1 and TRBJ2-1; D gene unclear. CDR3 length: 13 residues. CDR1 is MGHRA and CDR2 is YSYEKL in the germline V gene. Between the trimmed V and J ends, which lost 2 bases and 7 bases, there was a span of 9 bases. DNA for the CDR3: TGCGCCAGCAGCCAAATCGTCCTTAATGAGCAGTTCTTC. Translation gives CASSQIVLNEQFF.

The chain combines TRBV6-1 with TRBJ2-7, with D possibly TRBD1 on 6 matching bases. Trimming shortened V by 0 bases and J by 2 bases, and 11 bases separated the two germline ends. CDR3 length equals 15 residues. Germline V gene data show CDR1 as MNHNS and CDR2 as SASEGT. The DNA of the CDR3 is TGTGCCAGCAGTGAAGCGCATGGGGGCACCTACGAGCAGTACTTC. It yields the protein CASSEAHGGTYEQYF.